The source of this T cell receptor beta chain is a study of cytomegalovirus exposure and HLA in healthy donors. Use of 60 Vbeta and 13 Jbeta primers characterized the PCR. The method was immunoSEQ multiplex PCR; TCRdb's version includes in-frame clones alone and lacks a portion of them. The sample yields some 170,000 clones, 87% seen once. Looked up from germline, CDR1 is LGHNA and CDR2 is YSLEER. The CDR3 extends over 15 amino acids. The germline V and J ends were trimmed by 2 bases and 1 base, with 12 bases remaining between them. The receptor comes from a woman aged 30 to 39 in good health and CMV-seronegative. The sample taken for sequencing was PBMCs. This chain connects TRBV4-3 to TRBJ2-7; D may be TRBD1 (6 bases). CDR3 sequence (DNA): TGCGCCAGCAGCCAATACCGGGACATTTCCTACGAGCAGTACTTC. Protein product: CASSQYRDISYEQYF.